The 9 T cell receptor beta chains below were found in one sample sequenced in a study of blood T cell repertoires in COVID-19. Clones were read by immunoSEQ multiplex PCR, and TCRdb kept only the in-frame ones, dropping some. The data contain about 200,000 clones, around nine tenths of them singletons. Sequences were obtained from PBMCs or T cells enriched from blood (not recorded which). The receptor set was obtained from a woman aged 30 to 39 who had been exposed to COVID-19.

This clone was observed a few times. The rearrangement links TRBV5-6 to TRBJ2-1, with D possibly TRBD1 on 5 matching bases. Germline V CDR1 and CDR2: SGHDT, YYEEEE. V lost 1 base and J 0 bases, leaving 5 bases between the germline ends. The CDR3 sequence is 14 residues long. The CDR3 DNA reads TGTGCCAGCAGCTTGCAGGGCTCCTACAATGAGCAGTTCTTC. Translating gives CASSLQGSYNEQFF.

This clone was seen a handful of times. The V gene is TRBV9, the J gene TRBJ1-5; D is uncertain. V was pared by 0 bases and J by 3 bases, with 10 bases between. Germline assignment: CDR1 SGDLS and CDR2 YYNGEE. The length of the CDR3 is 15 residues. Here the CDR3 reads CASSVGGSANQPQHF. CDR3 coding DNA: TGTGCCAGCAGCGTAGGTGGCAGCGCCAATCAGCCCCAGCATTTT.

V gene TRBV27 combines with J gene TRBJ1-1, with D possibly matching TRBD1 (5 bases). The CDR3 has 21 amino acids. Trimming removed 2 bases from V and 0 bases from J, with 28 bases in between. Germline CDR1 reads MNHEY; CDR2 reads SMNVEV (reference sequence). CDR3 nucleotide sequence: TGTGCCAGCAGTTTAGGGTCCGTTTTTCCCCTACCCAGGGACTTGAACACTGAAGCTTTCTTT. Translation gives CASSLGSVFPLPRDLNTEAFF.

The CDR3 region has the DNA TGTGCCGTTGGGGGGGAGATGAACACTGAAGCTTTCTTT. As protein: CAVGGEMNTEAFF. The chain carries TRBV12-5 and TRBJ1-1; possibly TRBD1 for D (5 bases). In germline, CDR1 is LGHNT, CDR2 FRNRAP. The CDR3 spans 13 residues.

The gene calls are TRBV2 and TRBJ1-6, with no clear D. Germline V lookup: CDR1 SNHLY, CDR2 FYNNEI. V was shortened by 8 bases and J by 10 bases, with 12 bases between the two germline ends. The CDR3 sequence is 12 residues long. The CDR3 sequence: CASHHQSSPLHF. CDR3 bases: TGTGCCAGCCATCATCAGTCCTCACCCCTCCACTTT.

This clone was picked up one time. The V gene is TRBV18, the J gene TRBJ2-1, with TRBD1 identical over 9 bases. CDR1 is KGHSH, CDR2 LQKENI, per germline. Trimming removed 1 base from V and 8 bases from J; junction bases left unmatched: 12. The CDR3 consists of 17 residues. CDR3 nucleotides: TGTGCCAGCTCACCACGACACCTGACAGGGGGTCAAGATGAGCAGTTCTTC. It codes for CASSPRHLTGGQDEQFF.

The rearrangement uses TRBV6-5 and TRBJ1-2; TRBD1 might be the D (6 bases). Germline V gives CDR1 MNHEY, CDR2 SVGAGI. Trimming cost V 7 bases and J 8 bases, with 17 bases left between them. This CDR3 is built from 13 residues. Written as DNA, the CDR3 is TGTGCCAGCATCCGTCGGGGGGCGGAAGGCTACACCTTC. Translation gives CASIRRGAEGYTF.

CDR3 amino acids: CASSQDLRRRVFEAFF. CDR3 DNA: TGCGCCAGCAGCCAAGATCTTCGGCGGAGGGTTTTTGAAGCTTTCTTT. V usage is TRBV4-1 and J usage is TRBJ1-1; the D is unclear. Per germline, CDR1 MGHRA and CDR2 YSYEKL. The CDR3 covers 16 residues. V lost 0 bases and J 7 bases, leaving 18 bases between the germline ends.

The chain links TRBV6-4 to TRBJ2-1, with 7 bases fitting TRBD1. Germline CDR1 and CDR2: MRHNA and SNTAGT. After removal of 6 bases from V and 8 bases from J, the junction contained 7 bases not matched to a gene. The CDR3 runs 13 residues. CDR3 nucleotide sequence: TGTGCCAGCAGAGACACAGGGGTCGATGAGCAGTTCTTC. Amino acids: CASRDTGVDEQFF.